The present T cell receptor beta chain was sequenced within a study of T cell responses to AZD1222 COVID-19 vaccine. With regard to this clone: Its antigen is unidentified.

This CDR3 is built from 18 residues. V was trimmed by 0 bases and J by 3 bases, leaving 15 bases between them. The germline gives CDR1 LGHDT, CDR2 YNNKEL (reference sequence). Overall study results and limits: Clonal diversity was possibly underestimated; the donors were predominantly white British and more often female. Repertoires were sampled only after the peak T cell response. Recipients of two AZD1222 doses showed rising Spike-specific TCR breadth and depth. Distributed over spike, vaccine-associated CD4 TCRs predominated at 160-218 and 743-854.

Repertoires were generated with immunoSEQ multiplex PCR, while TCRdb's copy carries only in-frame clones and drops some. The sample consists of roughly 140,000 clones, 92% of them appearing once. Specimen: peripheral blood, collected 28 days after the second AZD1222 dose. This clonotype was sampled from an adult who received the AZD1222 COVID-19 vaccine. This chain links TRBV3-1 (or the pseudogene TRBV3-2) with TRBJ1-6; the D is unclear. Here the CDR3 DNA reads TGTGCCAGCAGCCAAGATCGGGCCACGACCTACTATAATTCACCCCTCCACTTT. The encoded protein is CASSQDRATTYYNSPLHF.